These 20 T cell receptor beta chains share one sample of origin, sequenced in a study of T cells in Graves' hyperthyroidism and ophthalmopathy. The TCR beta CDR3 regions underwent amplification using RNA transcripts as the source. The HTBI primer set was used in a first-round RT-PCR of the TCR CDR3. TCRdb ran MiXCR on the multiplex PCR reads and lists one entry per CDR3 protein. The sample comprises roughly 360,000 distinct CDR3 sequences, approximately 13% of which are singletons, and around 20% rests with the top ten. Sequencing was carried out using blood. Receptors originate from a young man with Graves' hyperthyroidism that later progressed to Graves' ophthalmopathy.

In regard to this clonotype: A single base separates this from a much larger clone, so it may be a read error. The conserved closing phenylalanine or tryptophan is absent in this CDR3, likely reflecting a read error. In DNA form, the CDR3 reads TGTGCCAGCAGTGAATGGACAGGGGTCCAAGAGACCCAGTACCTC. Its translation: CASSEWTGVQETQYL. The chain carries TRBV6-1 and TRBJ2-5, with 9 bases matching TRBD1. Germline assignment: CDR1 MNHNS and CDR2 SASEGT. The CDR3 has 15 residues. V gave up 2 bases and J gave up 1 base; unmatched junction bases: 2.

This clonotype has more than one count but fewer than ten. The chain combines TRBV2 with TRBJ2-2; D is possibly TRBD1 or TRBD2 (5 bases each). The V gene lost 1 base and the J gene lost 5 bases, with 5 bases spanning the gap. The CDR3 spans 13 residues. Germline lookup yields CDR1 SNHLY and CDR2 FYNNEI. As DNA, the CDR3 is TGTGCCAGCAGTGAAGGGGGGACCGGGGAGCTGTTTTTT. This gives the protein CASSEGGTGELFF.

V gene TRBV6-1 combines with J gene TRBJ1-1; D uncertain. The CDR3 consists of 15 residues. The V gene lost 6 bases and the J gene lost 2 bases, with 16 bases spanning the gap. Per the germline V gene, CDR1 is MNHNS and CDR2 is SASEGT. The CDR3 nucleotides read TGTGCCAGCAGCCTCGTTGTAGGGCGAAACACTGAAGCTTTCTTT. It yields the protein CASSLVVGRNTEAFF.

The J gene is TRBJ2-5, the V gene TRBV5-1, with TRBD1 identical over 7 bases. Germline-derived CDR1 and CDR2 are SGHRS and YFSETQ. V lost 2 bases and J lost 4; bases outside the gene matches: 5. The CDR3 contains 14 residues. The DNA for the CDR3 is TGCGCCAGCAGCTTAGGGGCAGGGGGAGAGACCCAGTACTTC. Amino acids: CASSLGAGGETQYF.

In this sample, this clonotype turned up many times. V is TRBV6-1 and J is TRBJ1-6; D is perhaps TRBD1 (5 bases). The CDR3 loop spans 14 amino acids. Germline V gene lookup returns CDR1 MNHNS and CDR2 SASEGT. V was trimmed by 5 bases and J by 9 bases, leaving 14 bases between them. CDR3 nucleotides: TGTGCCAGCAGTCGCACCCCAGGGACTTCACCCCTCCACTTT. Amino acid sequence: CASSRTPGTSPLHF.

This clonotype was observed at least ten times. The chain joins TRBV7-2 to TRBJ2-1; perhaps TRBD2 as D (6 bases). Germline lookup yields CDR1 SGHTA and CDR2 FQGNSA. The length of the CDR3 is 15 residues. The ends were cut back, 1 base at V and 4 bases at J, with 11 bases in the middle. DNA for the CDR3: TGTGCCAGCAGCTTAGTTGGGGGGACTTACAATGAGCAGTTCTTC. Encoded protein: CASSLVGGTYNEQFF.

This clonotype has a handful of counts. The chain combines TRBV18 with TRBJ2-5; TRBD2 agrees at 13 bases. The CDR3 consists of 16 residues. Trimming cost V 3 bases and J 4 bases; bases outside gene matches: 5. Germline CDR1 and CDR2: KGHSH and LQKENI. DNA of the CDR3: TGTGCCAGCTCACCCGGACTAGCGGGAGCGGGAGAGACCCAGTACTTC. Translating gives CASSPGLAGAGETQYF.

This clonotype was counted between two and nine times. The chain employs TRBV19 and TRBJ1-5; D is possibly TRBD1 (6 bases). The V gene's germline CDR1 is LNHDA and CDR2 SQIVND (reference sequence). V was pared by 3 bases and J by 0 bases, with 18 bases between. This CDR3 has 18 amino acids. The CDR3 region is CASSIPSWGGYSNQPQHF. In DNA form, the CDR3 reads TGTGCCAGTAGTATCCCCTCGTGGGGGGGCTATAGCAATCAGCCCCAGCATTTT.

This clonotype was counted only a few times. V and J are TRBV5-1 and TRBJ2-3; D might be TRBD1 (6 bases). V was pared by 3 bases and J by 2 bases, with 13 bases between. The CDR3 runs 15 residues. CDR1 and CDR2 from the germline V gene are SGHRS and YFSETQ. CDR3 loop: CASSSQGTPTDTQYF. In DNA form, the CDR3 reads TGCGCCAGCAGCTCTCAGGGGACCCCCACAGATACGCAGTATTTT.

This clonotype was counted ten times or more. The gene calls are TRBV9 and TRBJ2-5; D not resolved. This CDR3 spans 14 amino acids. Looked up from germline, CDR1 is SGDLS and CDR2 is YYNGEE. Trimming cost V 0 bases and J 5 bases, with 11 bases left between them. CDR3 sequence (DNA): TGTGCCAGCAGCGTAGGTAACGGAGCGGAGACCCAGTACTTC. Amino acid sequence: CASSVGNGAETQYF.

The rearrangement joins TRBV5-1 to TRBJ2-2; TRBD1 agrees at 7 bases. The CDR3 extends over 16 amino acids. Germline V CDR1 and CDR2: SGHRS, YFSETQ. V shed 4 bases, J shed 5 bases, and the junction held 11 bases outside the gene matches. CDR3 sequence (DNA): TGCGCCAGCAGCCCGCAGTTCCCAGGGGGAACCGGGGAGCTGTTTTTT. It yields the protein CASSPQFPGGTGELFF.

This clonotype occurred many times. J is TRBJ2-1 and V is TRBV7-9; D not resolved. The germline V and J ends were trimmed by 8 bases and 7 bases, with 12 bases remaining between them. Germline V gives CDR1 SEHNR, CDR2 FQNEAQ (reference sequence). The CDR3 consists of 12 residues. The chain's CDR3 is CASRPERNEQFF. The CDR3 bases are TGTGCCAGCCGCCCCGAACGAAATGAGCAGTTCTTC.

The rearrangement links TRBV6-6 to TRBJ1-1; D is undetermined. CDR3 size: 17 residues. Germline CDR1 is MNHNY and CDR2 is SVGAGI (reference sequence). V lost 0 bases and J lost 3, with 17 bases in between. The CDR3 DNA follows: TGTGCCAGCAGTTACTCGAATTTGGAGGAATTCTACACTGAAGCTTTCTTT. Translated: CASSYSNLEEFYTEAFF.

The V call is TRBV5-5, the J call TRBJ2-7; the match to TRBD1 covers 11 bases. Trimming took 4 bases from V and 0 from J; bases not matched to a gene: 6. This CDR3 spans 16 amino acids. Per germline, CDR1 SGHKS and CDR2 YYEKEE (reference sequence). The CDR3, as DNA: TGTGCCAGCAGCCCGGACAGGGGGCGTCGCTCCTACGAGCAGTACTTC. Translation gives CASSPDRGRRSYEQYF.

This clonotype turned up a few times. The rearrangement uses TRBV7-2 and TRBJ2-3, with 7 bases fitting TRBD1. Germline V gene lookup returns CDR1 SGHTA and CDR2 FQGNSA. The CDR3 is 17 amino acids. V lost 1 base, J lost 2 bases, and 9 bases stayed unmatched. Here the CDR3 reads CASSLVFTGQITDTQYF. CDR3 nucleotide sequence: TGTGCCAGCAGCTTAGTATTCACGGGACAGATCACAGATACGCAGTATTTT.

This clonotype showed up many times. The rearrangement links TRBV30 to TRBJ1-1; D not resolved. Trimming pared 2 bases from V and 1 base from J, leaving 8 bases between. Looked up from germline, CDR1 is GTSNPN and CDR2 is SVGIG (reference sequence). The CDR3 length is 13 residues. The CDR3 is CAWSRPENTEAFF. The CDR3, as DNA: TGTGCCTGGAGTCGTCCGGAGAACACTGAAGCTTTCTTT.

The DNA of the CDR3 is TGCGCCAGCAGCTTGGCTGGGACAGCGTACAATGAGCAGTTCTTC. Protein: CASSLAGTAYNEQFF. This chain uses TRBV5-1 with TRBJ2-1; 7 bases line up with TRBD1. The CDR3 sequence is 15 residues long. After removal of 0 bases from V and 4 bases from J, the junction contained 4 bases not matched to a gene. The germline CDR1 and CDR2 sequences are SGHRS and YFSETQ. Full variable domain (missing parts from reference TRBV5-1 and TRBJ2-1): KAGVTQTPRYLIKTRGQQVTLSCSPISGHRSVSWYQQTPGQGLQFLFEYFSETQRNKGNFPGRFSGRQFSNSRSEMNVSTLELGDSALYLCASSLAGTAYNEQFFGPGTRLTVL.

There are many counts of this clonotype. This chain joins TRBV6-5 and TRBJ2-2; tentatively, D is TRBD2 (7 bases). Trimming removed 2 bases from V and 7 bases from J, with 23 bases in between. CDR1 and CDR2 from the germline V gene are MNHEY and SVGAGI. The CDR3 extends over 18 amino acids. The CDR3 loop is CASSYQFYAGAGIGELFF. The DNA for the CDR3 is TGTGCCAGCAGTTACCAGTTTTATGCGGGGGCGGGGATCGGGGAGCTGTTTTTT.

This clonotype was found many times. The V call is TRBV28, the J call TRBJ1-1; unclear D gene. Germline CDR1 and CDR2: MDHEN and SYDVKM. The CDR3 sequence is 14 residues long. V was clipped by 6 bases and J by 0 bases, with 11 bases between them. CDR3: CASRWGTVNTEAFF. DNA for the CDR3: TGTGCCAGCAGATGGGGTACAGTGAACACTGAAGCTTTCTTT.

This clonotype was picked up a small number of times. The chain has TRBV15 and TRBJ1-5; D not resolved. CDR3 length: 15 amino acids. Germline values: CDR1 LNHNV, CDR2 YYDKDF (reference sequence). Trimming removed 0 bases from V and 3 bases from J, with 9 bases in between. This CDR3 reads CATSRETHINQPQHF. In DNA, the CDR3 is TGTGCCACCAGCAGAGAGACGCATATCAATCAGCCCCAGCATTTT.